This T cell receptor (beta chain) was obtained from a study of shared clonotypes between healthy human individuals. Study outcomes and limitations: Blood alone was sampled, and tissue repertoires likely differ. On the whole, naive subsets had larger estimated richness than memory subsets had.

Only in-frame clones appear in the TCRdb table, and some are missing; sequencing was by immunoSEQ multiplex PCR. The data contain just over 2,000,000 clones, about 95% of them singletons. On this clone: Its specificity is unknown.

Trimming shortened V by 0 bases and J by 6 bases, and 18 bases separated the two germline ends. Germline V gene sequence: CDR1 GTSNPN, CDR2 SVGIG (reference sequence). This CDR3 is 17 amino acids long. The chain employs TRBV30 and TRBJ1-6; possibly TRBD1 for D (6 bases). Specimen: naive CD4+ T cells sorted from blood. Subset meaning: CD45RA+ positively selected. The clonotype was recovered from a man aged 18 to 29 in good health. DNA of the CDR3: TGTGCCTGGAGTGTACACAGGGTGTCCGTAGGTAATTCACCCCTCCACTTT. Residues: CAWSVHRVSVGNSPLHF.